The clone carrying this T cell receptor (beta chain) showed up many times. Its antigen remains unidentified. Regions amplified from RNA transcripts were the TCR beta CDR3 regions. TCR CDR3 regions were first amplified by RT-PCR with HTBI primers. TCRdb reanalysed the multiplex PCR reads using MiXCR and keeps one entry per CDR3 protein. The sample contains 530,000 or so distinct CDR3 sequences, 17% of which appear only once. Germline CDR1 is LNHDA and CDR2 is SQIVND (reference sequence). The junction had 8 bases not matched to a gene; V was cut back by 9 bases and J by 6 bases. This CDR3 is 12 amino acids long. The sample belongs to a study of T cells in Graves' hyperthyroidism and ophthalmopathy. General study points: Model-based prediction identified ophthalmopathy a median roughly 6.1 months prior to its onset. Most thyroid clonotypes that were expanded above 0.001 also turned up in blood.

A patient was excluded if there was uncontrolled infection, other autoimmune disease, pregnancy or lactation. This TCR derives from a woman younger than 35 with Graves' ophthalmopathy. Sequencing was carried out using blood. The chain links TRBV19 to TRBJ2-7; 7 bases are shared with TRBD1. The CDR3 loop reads CASSLAGGEQYF. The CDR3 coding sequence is TGTGCCAGCAGCTTGGCAGGGGGCGAGCAGTACTTC.